Given below is one TCR beta chain in context. The sample comes from a study of cytomegalovirus exposure and HLA in healthy donors. Study overall: The Caucasian-associated ancestry cluster held more than 80% of 350 to 450 genotyped donors.

Germline CDR1 SGHVS, CDR2 FQNEAQ. The length of the CDR3 is 16 residues. Losses at the gene ends were 5 bases for V and 1 base for J; bases not matched to a gene: 7. PCR primers comprised 60 Vbeta and 13 Jbeta primers. Generated by immunoSEQ multiplex PCR, the TCRdb table keeps only in-frame clones and is missing some. The repertoire consists of about 86,000 clones, with roughly 78% occurring once and the leading ten covering nearly 2.5%. The V call is TRBV7-8, the J call TRBJ2-2; 7 bases line up with TRBD2. The origin of this receptor is a male donor in good health and CMV-seropositive. Sequenced: PBMCs. The DNA of the CDR3 is TGTGCCAGCAGCGTATACCGGGGGGTGAACACCGGGGAGCTGTTTTTT. This gives the protein CASSVYRGVNTGELFF.